The following is a T cell receptor beta chain sequence with its context. Other DNA sequences within the sample encode an identical CDR3. Terminally differentiated effector memory CD45RA+ cells were excluded from the naive CD8 cells, which were CD45RO-negative and positively selected for CCR7. The data were produced by immunoSEQ multiplex PCR, yet TCRdb's version contains in-frame clones alone and is incomplete. Of approximately 2,200,000 clones listed, 85% to 95% are singletons. The CDR3 runs to 16 residues. V was pared by 1 base and J by 0 bases, with 1 base of the junction left unmatched. CDR1 and CDR2 (germline): SEHNR, FQNEAQ (reference sequence). This sample is drawn from a study of shared clonotypes between healthy human individuals.

The sequenced sample was naive CD8+ T cells from PBMCs. The clonotype originates from a man aged 18-30 years in good health. Some clones in this sample may be carry-over from other donors' samples. The chain couples TRBV7-9 to TRBJ2-5; 11 bases fit TRBD2. The CDR3 DNA sequence: TGTGCCAGCAGCTTAGGACTAGCGGGACACCAAGAGACCCAGTACTTC. Protein: CASSLGLAGHQETQYF.